The sequence of this TCR beta chain was determined in a study of vaccination and CD4 T cells after COVID-19. Study at large: The makeup of the convalescents was six males and four females, two of them Hispanic. Overlapping peptides covering the spike proteins of SARS-CoV-2, HCoV-NL63, HCoV-OC43 and HCoV-229E were added to stimulate cells.

V shed 0 bases and J 1 base; nucleotides not matched to a gene: 4. Germline CDR1 is SGHTA and CDR2 is FQGNSA. The CDR3 loop spans 17 amino acids. Study findings and constraints: Spike mono-reactivity marked 304 of 307 vaccine-specific clones in convalescent patients.

This clonotype has a single count. Its antigen remains unidentified. The study sequenced cultured CD4+ T cell DNA using the Oncomine TCR Beta short-read assay. TCRdb ran MiXCR on the PCR reads and lists one entry per CDR3 protein. The table has 28,000 or so distinct CDR3 sequences, around 65% seen once; the top ten hold about 4.9%. Treatment specified: roughly ten-day PBMC culture with coronavirus spike peptide pools or control peptides (ViraFEST assay). The clonotype was recovered from a human donor who had recovered from COVID-19. The specimen was CD4+ T cells from blood, cultured in vitro. The chain couples TRBV7-2 to TRBJ1-1; TRBD1 agrees at 11 bases. CDR3 in amino acids: CASSLADRGRENTEAFF. CDR3 bases: TGTGCCAGCAGCTTAGCGGACAGGGGGCGGGAGAACACTGAAGCTTTCTTT. The variable domain in full, with the rest retrieved from reference TRBV7-2 and TRBJ1-1, is GAGVSQSPSNKVTEKGKDVELRCDPISGHTALYWYRQSLGQGLEFLIYFQGNSAPDKSGLPSDRFSAERTGGSVSTLTIQRTQQEDSAVYLCASSLADRGRENTEAFFGQGTRLTVV.